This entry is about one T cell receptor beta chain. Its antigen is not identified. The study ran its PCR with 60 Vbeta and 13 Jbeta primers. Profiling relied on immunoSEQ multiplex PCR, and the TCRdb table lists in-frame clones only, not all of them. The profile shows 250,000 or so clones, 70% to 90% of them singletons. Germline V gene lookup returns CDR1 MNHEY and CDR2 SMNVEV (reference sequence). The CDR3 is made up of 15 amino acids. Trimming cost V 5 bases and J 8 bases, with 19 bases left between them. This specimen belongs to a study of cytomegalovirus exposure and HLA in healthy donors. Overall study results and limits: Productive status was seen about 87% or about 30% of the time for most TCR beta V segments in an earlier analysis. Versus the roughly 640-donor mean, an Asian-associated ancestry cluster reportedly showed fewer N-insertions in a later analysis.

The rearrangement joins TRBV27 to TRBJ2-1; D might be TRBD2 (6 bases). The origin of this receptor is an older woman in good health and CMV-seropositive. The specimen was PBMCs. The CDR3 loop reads CASSKPGLLRDEQFF. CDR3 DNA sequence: TGTGCCAGCAGTAAACCGGGACTCCTCCGTGATGAGCAGTTCTTC.